The present T cell receptor beta chain was sequenced within a study of T cell responses to AZD1222 COVID-19 vaccine. CDR1 MDHEN and CDR2 SYDVKM come from the germline V gene. The CDR3 loop spans 13 amino acids. Germline trimming cut 2 bases from V and 5 bases from J; bases unmatched to any gene: 2. Here immunoSEQ multiplex PCR was the method, and the copy in TCRdb shows in-frame clones only, minus some. The sample yields fewer than 95,000 clones, around 91% seen once. This TCR derives from an adult who received the AZD1222 COVID-19 vaccine. V usage is TRBV28 and J usage is TRBJ1-2; 7 bases line up with TRBD1. The sample consisted of peripheral blood, taken 28 days after the second AZD1222 dose. The CDR3 here is CASSLARGYGYTF. The CDR3 DNA sequence: TGTGCCAGCAGTTTAGCCAGGGGGTATGGCTACACCTTC.